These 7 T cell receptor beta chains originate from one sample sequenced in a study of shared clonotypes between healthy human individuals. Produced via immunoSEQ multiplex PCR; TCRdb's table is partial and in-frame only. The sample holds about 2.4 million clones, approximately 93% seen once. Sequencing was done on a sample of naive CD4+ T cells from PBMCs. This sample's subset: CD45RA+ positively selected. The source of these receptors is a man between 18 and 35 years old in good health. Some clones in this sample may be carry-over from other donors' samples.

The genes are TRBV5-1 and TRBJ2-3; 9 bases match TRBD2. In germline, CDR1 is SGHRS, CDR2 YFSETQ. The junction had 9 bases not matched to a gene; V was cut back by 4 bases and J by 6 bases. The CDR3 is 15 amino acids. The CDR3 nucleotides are TGCGCCAGCAGCGCAGAGGCTAGCGGGACGGATACGCAGTATTTT. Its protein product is CASSAEASGTDTQYF.

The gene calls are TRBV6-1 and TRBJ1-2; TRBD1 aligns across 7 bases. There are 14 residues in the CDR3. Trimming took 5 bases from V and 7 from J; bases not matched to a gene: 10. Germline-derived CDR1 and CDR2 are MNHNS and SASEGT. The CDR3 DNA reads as TGTGCCAGCAGTAGCCAGGGGGTGTACGGTGGCTACACCTTC. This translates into CASSSQGVYGGYTF.

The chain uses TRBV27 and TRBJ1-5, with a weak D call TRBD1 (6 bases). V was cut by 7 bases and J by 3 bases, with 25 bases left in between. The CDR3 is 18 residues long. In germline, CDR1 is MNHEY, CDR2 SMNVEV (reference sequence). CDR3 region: CASTIRALPGTPNQPQHF. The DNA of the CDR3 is TGTGCCAGCACCATAAGAGCCTTACCCGGGACACCCAATCAGCCCCAGCATTTT.

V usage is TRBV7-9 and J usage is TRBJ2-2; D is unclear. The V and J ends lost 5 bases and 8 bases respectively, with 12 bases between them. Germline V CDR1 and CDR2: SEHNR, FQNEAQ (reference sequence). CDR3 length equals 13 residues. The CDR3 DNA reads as TGTGCCAGCAGCCTAGAGGCTGTGGGGGAGCTGTTTTTT. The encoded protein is CASSLEAVGELFF.

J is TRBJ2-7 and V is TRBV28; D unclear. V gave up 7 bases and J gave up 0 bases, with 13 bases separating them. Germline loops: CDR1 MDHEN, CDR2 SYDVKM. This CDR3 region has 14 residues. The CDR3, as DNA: TGTGCCAGCATCGTGGCCCTGAGCTCCTACGAGCAGTACTTC. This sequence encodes CASIVALSSYEQYF. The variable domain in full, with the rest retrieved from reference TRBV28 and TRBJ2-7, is DVKVTQSSRYLVKRTGEKVFLECVQDMDHENMFWYRQDPGLGLRLIYFSYDVKMKEKGDIPEGYSVSREKKERFSLILESASTNQTSMYLCASIVALSSYEQYFGPGTRLTVT.

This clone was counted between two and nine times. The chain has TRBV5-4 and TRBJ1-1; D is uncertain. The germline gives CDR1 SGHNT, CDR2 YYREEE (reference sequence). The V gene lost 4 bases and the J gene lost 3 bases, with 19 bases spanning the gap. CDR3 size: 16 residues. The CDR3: CASSPQTGIGDTEAFF. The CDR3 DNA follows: TGTGCCAGCAGCCCACAAACGGGGATTGGCGACACTGAAGCTTTCTTT.

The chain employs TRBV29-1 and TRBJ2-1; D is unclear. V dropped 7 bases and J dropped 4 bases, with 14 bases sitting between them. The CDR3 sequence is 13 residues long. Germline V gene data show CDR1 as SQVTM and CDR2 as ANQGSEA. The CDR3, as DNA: TGCAGCGCCCGGACCAGAACTTACAATGAGCAGTTCTTC. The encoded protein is CSARTRTYNEQFF.